Each of the 28 T cell receptor beta chains below was sequenced from the same sample in a study of blood T cell repertoires in COVID-19. Clones were sequenced by immunoSEQ multiplex PCR, and TCRdb holds only the in-frame ones, with some missing. This table holds about 200,000 clones, roughly 89% found once. The sequenced sample was PBMCs or T cells enriched from blood (not recorded which). These receptors came from a woman aged 35 to 49 with acute COVID-19.

V is TRBV27 and J is TRBJ2-7, with TRBD2 matching 13 bases. With V trimmed by 6 bases and J by 4 bases, 6 bases remained unmatched. The CDR3 contains 15 residues. Germline V gives CDR1 MNHEY, CDR2 SMNVEV (reference sequence). CDR3 nucleotides: TGTGCCAGCAGACTAGCGGGGGGGCCTTCGTACGAGCAGTACTTC. Translating gives CASRLAGGPSYEQYF.

The chain couples TRBV6-5 to TRBJ1-2, with a weak D call TRBD1 (6 bases). Germline CDR1 MNHEY, CDR2 SVGAGI. Trimming cost V 4 bases and J 6 bases, with 9 bases left between them. The CDR3 sequence is 12 residues long. CDR3 loop: CASSSQGDGYTF. CDR3 in DNA: TGTGCCAGCAGTTCACAGGGTGATGGCTACACCTTC.

This sequence joins TRBV30 and TRBJ1-3; 12 nucleotides match TRBD1. V trimming: 6 bases; J trimming: 2 bases; junction bases outside the gene matches: 11. Germline-derived CDR1 and CDR2 are GTSNPN and SVGIG (reference sequence). The CDR3 extends over 17 amino acids. The CDR3 coding sequence is TGTGCCTGCCCCCGGGACAGGGGGCTATCGGCTGGAAACACCATATATTTT. Translated: CACPRDRGLSAGNTIYF.

The chain has TRBV2 and TRBJ2-1, with D perhaps TRBD1 (6 bases). CDR3 length: 14 residues. Germline V gene lookup returns CDR1 SNHLY and CDR2 FYNNEI. V dropped 4 bases and J dropped 5 bases, with 12 bases sitting between them. The CDR3 spells CASSVPRGHNEQFF. The CDR3 DNA is TGTGCCAGCAGTGTACCCAGGGGCCACAATGAGCAGTTCTTC. Variable domain in full (rest from reference TRBV2 and TRBJ2-1): EPEVTQTPSHQVTQMGQEVILRCVPISNHLYFYWYRQILGQKVEFLVSFYNNEISEKSEIFDDQFSVERPDGSNFTLKIRSTKLEDSAMYFCASSVPRGHNEQFFGPGTRLTVL.

The chain recombines TRBV27 with TRBJ1-5; 7 nucleotides align to TRBD1. Germline values: CDR1 MNHEY, CDR2 SMNVEV (reference sequence). This CDR3 has 18 residues. The chain's CDR3 is CEPSPRRQGASSNQPQHF. DNA of the CDR3: TGTGAACCCAGTCCCCGTCGACAGGGAGCATCAAGCAATCAGCCCCAGCATTTT.

This chain uses TRBV13 with TRBJ1-4; 11 nucleotides match TRBD1. The CDR3 is made up of 14 amino acids. With V trimmed by 4 bases and J by 7 bases, 2 bases remained unmatched. Germline V lookup: CDR1 PRHDT, CDR2 FYEKMQ (reference sequence). The CDR3: CASSYGTGGEKLFF. DNA for the CDR3: TGTGCCAGCAGCTACGGGACAGGGGGTGAAAAACTGTTTTTT.

The count of this clone is one. The CDR3 coding sequence is TGTGCCAGCAGTTACTCGCCCGGACAGGGGACTTCACCCCTCCACTTT. This codes for CASSYSPGQGTSPLHF. The chain couples TRBV6-5 to TRBJ1-6, with 9 bases identical to TRBD1. There are 16 residues in the CDR3. Germline V gene lookup returns CDR1 MNHEY and CDR2 SVGAGI. V lost 0 bases to trimming and J lost 9 bases; unmatched junction nucleotides: 6.

The genes are TRBV2 and TRBJ1-4; the match to TRBD1 covers 7 bases. The CDR3 length is 16 residues. Germline lookup yields CDR1 SNHLY and CDR2 FYNNEI. After removal of 0 bases from V and 4 bases from J, the junction contained 5 bases not matched to a gene. CDR3 sequence (DNA): TGTGCCAGCAGTGAAGCGCCGGGACAGCTTAATGAAAAACTGTTTTTT. This encodes CASSEAPGQLNEKLFF.

This chain connects TRBV28 to TRBJ2-7; D is perhaps TRBD1 (6 bases). The CDR3 runs to 15 residues. Deletions cut 5 bases from V and 0 bases from J, with 14 bases between. Looked up from germline, CDR1 is MDHEN and CDR2 is SYDVKM. CDR3 residues: CASSLRTANSYEQYF. The DNA of the CDR3 is TGTGCCAGCAGTCTGCGGACAGCGAACTCCTACGAGCAGTACTTC.

The chain couples TRBV20-1 to TRBJ2-7, with D maybe TRBD2 (5 bases). Looked up from germline, CDR1 is DFQATT and CDR2 is SNEGSKA (reference sequence). The CDR3 sequence is 13 residues long. Trimming took off 3 bases at V and 4 bases at J, with 13 bases between the two ends. Here the CDR3 DNA reads TGCAGTGCTAGTGGCGGGCCCCTGTACGAGCAGTACTTC. The encoded protein is CSASGGPLYEQYF.

The genes are TRBV6-2 or TRBV6-3 and TRBJ2-5; 9 nucleotides match TRBD1. The CDR3 contains 14 residues. The germline V gene encodes CDR1 MNHEY and CDR2 SVGEGT. Trimming took 6 bases from V and 5 from J; bases not matched to a gene: 7. DNA for the CDR3: TGTGCCAGCAGCCGTAACAGGGGGCCGGAGACCCAGTACTTC. Amino acids: CASSRNRGPETQYF.

This chain joins TRBV19 and TRBJ1-4; D perhaps matches TRBD1 (5 bases). With 8 bases removed from V and 6 bases from J, the gap between germline ends came to 22 bases. Germline CDR1 and CDR2: LNHDA and SQIVND (reference sequence). The CDR3 has 16 amino acids. CDR3: CASLPNGRGKDEKLFF. The CDR3 DNA sequence: TGTGCCAGTCTCCCTAACGGGAGGGGAAAGGATGAAAAACTGTTTTTT.

The chain uses TRBV6-5 and TRBJ1-6; perhaps TRBD1 as D (5 bases). V gave up 6 bases and J gave up 1 base, with 7 bases separating them. The CDR3 is made up of 14 amino acids. Germline V gives CDR1 MNHEY, CDR2 SVGAGI. For the CDR3, the DNA is TGTGCCAGCAGACGGGGGTCCTATAATTCACCCCTCCACTTT. Its protein is CASRRGSYNSPLHF.

CDR3 loop: CASKGREAGAGNIQYF. The CDR3 nucleotides read TGTGCCAGCAAAGGGAGGGAAGCGGGGGCGGGAAACATTCAGTACTTC. The V gene is TRBV2, the J gene TRBJ2-4; TRBD2 matches 8 bases. The CDR3 covers 16 residues. The V segment lost 7 bases and the J segment 6 bases; nucleotides outside the gene matches: 14. CDR1 and CDR2 from the germline V gene are SNHLY and FYNNEI.

This rearrangement joins TRBV9 to TRBJ1-3, with D possibly matching TRBD1 (6 bases). Per germline, CDR1 SGDLS and CDR2 YYNGEE. The CDR3 totals 13 residues. Trimming cost V 5 bases and J 2 bases, with 8 bases left between them. The CDR3 protein is CASSDRPGNTIYF. DNA for the CDR3: TGTGCCAGCAGTGACAGGCCTGGAAACACCATATATTTT.

This chain uses TRBV2 with TRBJ1-3; 7 nucleotides align to TRBD1. Germline lookup yields CDR1 SNHLY and CDR2 FYNNEI. V lost 6 bases, J lost 2 bases, and 10 bases stayed unmatched. CDR3 length: 16 residues. CDR3 in amino acids: CASSERQGLTGNTIYF. The CDR3 nucleotides read TGTGCCAGCAGCGAAAGACAGGGCCTCACTGGAAACACCATATATTTT.

The count of this clone is one. The rearrangement joins TRBV24-1 to TRBJ1-5, with a weak D call TRBD1 (5 bases). Looked up from germline, CDR1 is KGHDR and CDR2 is SFDVKD. The CDR3 has 16 residues. The V end was cut by 4 bases, the J end by 3 bases, with 15 bases between. In DNA form, the CDR3 reads TGTGCCACCAGTGACGGCAGCGCGGGGGACAATCAGCCCCAGCATTTT. The encoded protein is CATSDGSAGDNQPQHF.

This chain connects TRBV7-2 to TRBJ2-3, with 8 positions matching TRBD1. CDR1 is SGHTA and CDR2 is FQGNSA in the germline V gene. With V trimmed by 0 bases and J by 7 bases, 9 bases remained unmatched. The CDR3 has 16 residues. The CDR3 DNA follows: TGTGCCAGCAGCTTAGCCCGGGACAGGCTTAGAAATACGCAGTATTTT. Translated, it gives CASSLARDRLRNTQYF.

The V and J genes are TRBV13 and TRBJ1-2; D gene unclear. Trimming shortened V by 3 bases and J by 8 bases, and 13 bases separated the two germline ends. CDR1 PRHDT and CDR2 FYEKMQ come from the germline V gene (reference sequence). CDR3 length equals 13 residues. The CDR3 DNA sequence: TGTGCCAGCAGCTTTACAGCCGCATGGGGCTACACCTTC. Translated: CASSFTAAWGYTF.

V is TRBV4-1 and J is TRBJ1-1, with 7 bases fitting TRBD1. The CDR3 totals 15 residues. The V and J ends lost 1 base and 0 bases, in that order; junction bases with no gene match: 2. CDR1 is MGHRA, CDR2 YSYEKL, per germline. The CDR3: CASSQVDRLNTEAFF. The CDR3 nucleotides read TGCGCCAGCAGCCAAGTGGACAGGCTGAACACTGAAGCTTTCTTT.

This chain links TRBV4-2 with TRBJ2-5; TRBD1 aligns across 8 bases. This CDR3 contains 16 residues. J lost 4 bases, V lost 0 bases, and 7 bases had no gene match. Germline CDR1 and CDR2: LGHNA and YNFKEQ. The CDR3 nucleotides read TGTGCCAGCAGCCAAGAAATCGGACAGGGAGGAGAGACCCAGTACTTC. It yields the protein CASSQEIGQGGETQYF.

The chain carries TRBV27 and TRBJ1-5; D remains unclear. CDR1 is MNHEY, CDR2 SMNVEV, per germline (reference sequence). This CDR3 region has 13 residues. V was clipped by 5 bases and J by 6 bases, with 11 bases between them. The CDR3 spells CASSERRTQPQHF. For the CDR3, the DNA is TGTGCCAGCAGTGAGAGGAGGACTCAGCCCCAGCATTTT.

The chain has TRBV2 and TRBJ1-6; no definite D call. Germline V gene data show CDR1 as SNHLY and CDR2 as FYNNEI. CDR3 length: 14 residues. Trimming cost V 8 bases and J 5 bases, with 13 bases left between them. CDR3 region: CASALVRDNSPLHF. The CDR3 DNA reads as TGTGCCAGCGCCTTAGTGAGGGATAATTCACCCCTCCACTTT.

This chain joins TRBV18 and TRBJ1-1; no firm D call. The CDR3 contains 13 residues. The ends were cut back, 4 bases at V and 0 bases at J, with 6 bases in the middle. Germline assignment: CDR1 KGHSH and CDR2 LQKENI. This CDR3 is CASSRAMNTEAFF. The CDR3 DNA follows: TGTGCCAGCTCACGGGCCATGAACACTGAAGCTTTCTTT.

CDR3 residues: CASSESRDRDTEAFF. CDR3 in DNA: TGCGCCAGCAGTGAGTCTAGGGACAGGGACACTGAAGCTTTCTTT. The V and J genes are TRBV10-1 and TRBJ1-1; 9 bases are shared with TRBD1. The ends lost 0 bases at V and 3 bases at J; junction bases unmatched: 2. The CDR3 is 15 residues long. Per germline, CDR1 WNHNN and CDR2 SYGVQD (reference sequence).

The rearrangement links TRBV6-1 to TRBJ2-7; no reliable D call. V lost 2 bases and J 5 bases, leaving 13 bases between the germline ends. Germline V gives CDR1 MNHNS, CDR2 SASEGT. The CDR3 runs 14 residues. CDR3 in amino acids: CASSERQERNEQYF. CDR3 coding DNA: TGTGCCAGCAGTGAACGGCAGGAAAGGAACGAGCAGTACTTC.

V is TRBV6-5 and J is TRBJ1-4; 8 bases fit TRBD1. This CDR3 region has 14 residues. The germline gives CDR1 MNHEY, CDR2 SVGAGI. Trimming at V came to 4 bases and at J to 10 bases, leaving 8 bases not matched to a gene. The CDR3 reads CASSSRTGIVKLFF. The DNA of the CDR3 is TGTGCCAGCAGTTCGAGGACAGGGATAGTAAAACTGTTTTTT.

This clone was picked up one time. V usage is TRBV7-6 and J usage is TRBJ1-3; D is unresolved. This CDR3 contains 14 residues. Germline CDR1 SGHVS, CDR2 FNYEAQ. The V end was cut by 2 bases, the J end by 2 bases, with 7 bases between. The CDR3 nucleotides read TGTGCCAGCAGCTTATCGAGGGCTGGAAACACCATATATTTT. It specifies CASSLSRAGNTIYF.